This is a list of T cell receptor beta chains from one sample in a study of cytomegalovirus exposure and HLA in healthy donors. Clones were read by immunoSEQ multiplex PCR, and TCRdb kept only the in-frame ones, dropping some. The sample holds approximately 170,000 clones, approximately 83% seen once. Sequencing was performed on PBMCs. These receptors were obtained from a boy aged 2 to 10 in good health and CMV-seronegative. The CDR3 runs from the conserved cysteine through the conserved F or W. Each record gives: V gene, D gene, clone size, J gene, CDR3 protein, CDR3 DNA. D genes are given only for firm matches. Size is omitted from some rows. Given values are once, few, many or a class for expanded clones.

TRBV6-1	TRBD1	NA	TRBJ2-3	CASTYGTGTDTQYF	TGTGCCAGCACTTACGGGACAGGAACAGATACGCAGTATTTT
TRBV19	TRBD2	NA	TRBJ2-1	CASSRIAGGSYNEQFF	TGTGCCAGTAGCCGGATAGCGGGAGGCTCCTACAATGAGCAGTTCTTC
TRBV5-1	TRBD2	NA	TRBJ2-3	CASSPARAGVGTDTQYF	TGCGCCAGCAGCCCAGCGCGCGCGGGAGTTGGCACAGATACGCAGTATTTT
TRBV14	NA	NA	TRBJ1-4	CASSQTGGVNEKLFF	TGTGCCAGCAGCCAAACGGGAGGGGTTAATGAAAAACTGTTTTTT
TRBV6-5	NA	NA	TRBJ1-3	CASSYDRTIYF	TGTGCCAGCAGTTACGATCGGACCATATATTTT
TRBV7-9	TRBD1	NA	TRBJ1-2	CASSPDRGIGYTF	TGTGCCAGCAGCCCTGACAGGGGGATAGGCTACACCTTC
TRBV5-1	TRBD1	NA	TRBJ2-1	CASSLVGTGRDEQFF	TGCGCCAGCAGCTTGGTGGGGACAGGGCGGGATGAGCAGTTCTTC
TRBV27	TRBD2	NA	TRBJ2-7	CASRKALAGVEQYF	TGTGCCAGCAGAAAGGCACTGGCGGGGGTCGAGCAGTACTTC
TRBV6-1	TRBD1	NA	TRBJ1-4	CASRWQGVEKLFF	TGTGCCAGCAGGTGGCAGGGGGTTGAAAAACTGTTTTTT
TRBV30	NA	NA	TRBJ2-5	CAWSLTPPGETQYF	TGTGCCTGGAGCCTCACCCCGCCAGGGGAGACCCAGTACTTC
TRBV30	NA	NA	TRBJ2-2	CAWRGRNTGELFF	TGTGCCTGGAGGGGGAGGAACACCGGGGAGCTGTTTTTT
TRBV29-1	NA	NA	TRBJ1-1	CSARTGANTEAFF	TGCAGCGCCCGAACAGGCGCGAACACTGAAGCTTTCTTT
TRBV6-6	NA	NA	TRBJ1-2	CASSYLEGYGYTF	TGTGCCAGCAGTTACCTAGAGGGCTATGGCTACACCTTC
TRBV10-1	NA	NA	TRBJ1-2	CAKPRGQGSYGYTF	TGCGCCAAGCCCAGGGGCCAAGGGTCCTATGGCTACACCTTC
TRBV29-1	TRBD1	few	TRBJ1-2	CSVKDSRFGTAGYTF	TGCAGCGTTAAGGATAGTAGGTTTGGGACAGCAGGCTACACCTTC
TRBV5-6	NA	NA	TRBJ1-2	CASSYGTEDYGYTF	TGTGCCAGCAGCTACGGGACTGAAGATTATGGCTACACCTTC
TRBV5-1	NA	NA	TRBJ2-1	CASSLELNEQFF	TGCGCCAGCAGCTTGGAACTCAATGAGCAGTTCTTC
TRBV30	TRBD1	NA	TRBJ1-2	CAWSVQGVRGYTF	TGTGCCTGGAGTGTACAGGGGGTACGGGGCTACACCTTC
TRBV29-1	NA	NA	TRBJ2-7	CSVSPAASYEQYF	TGCAGCGTTTCCCCCGCGGCGTCCTACGAGCAGTACTTC
TRBV6-5	TRBD2	few	TRBJ2-1	CASSWGGYEQFF	TGTGCCAGCAGTTGGGGGGGATATGAGCAGTTCTTC
TRBV25-1	NA	NA	TRBJ1-2	CASRHPRQEKYYGYTF	TGTGCCAGCAGGCACCCCCGACAGGAAAAGTATTATGGCTACACCTTC
TRBV9	TRBD2	NA	TRBJ2-5	CASSRLGEGRQETQYF	TGTGCCAGCAGCCGATTGGGGGAGGGCCGGCAAGAGACCCAGTACTTC
TRBV7-8	NA	NA	TRBJ2-5	CASSLGLTLPPETQYF	TGTGCCAGCAGCTTAGGGTTGACTCTGCCCCCAGAGACCCAGTACTTC
TRBV10-2	TRBD2	NA	TRBJ2-3	CASSEVGSGGQGDTQYF	TGCGCCAGCAGTGAGGTGGGTAGCGGGGGCCAAGGGGATACGCAGTATTTT
TRBV19	NA	NA	TRBJ2-2	CASSLKFTTRTGELFF	TGTGCCAGTAGTCTGAAGTTTACTACCCGGACCGGGGAGCTGTTTTTT
TRBV5-6	NA	NA	TRBJ1-1	CASSLDGHEAFF	TGTGCCAGCAGCTTGGACGGTCATGAAGCTTTCTTT
TRBV12-2	NA	few	TRBJ1-2	CASRPPRTGPTYGYTF	TGTGCAAGTCGGCCCCCTCGTACAGGACCCACCTATGGCTACACCTTC
TRBV7-9	NA	NA	TRBJ1-5	CSSSSQGVPGQPQHF	TGTTCCAGCAGCTCACAGGGCGTCCCTGGTCAGCCCCAGCATTTT
TRBV7-6	TRBD1	NA	TRBJ2-7	CASSPGQGGMGPHYEQYF	TGTGCCAGCAGCCCCGGACAGGGGGGGATGGGCCCACACTACGAGCAGTACTTC
TRBV6-5	NA	NA	TRBJ2-1	CASSYLLDGEQFF	TGTGCCAGCAGTTACTTACTAGACGGTGAGCAGTTCTTC
TRBV11-2	NA	NA	TRBJ2-1	CASSLDPRTSNEQFF	TGTGCCAGCAGCTTAGATCCCCGTACTAGCAATGAGCAGTTCTTC
TRBV27	TRBD1	NA	TRBJ2-3	CASSLEGAATDTQYF	TGTGCCAGCAGTTTAGAGGGGGCAGCCACAGATACGCAGTATTTT
TRBV30	TRBD2	NA	TRBJ2-7	CAWEREGLYEQYF	TGTGCCTGGGAGCGGGAGGGCCTCTACGAGCAGTACTTC